The entry that follows covers one T cell receptor beta chain sequence. TCRdb re-called the 5' RACE reads with MiXCR, one entry per CDR3 protein. The sample consists of fewer than 450,000 distinct CDR3 sequences, 11% of them appearing once. The sample comes from a study of T cells after yellow fever vaccination. CDR3 length equals 14 residues. J gave up 4 bases and V 6 bases, and 6 bases lay outside the gene matches. The germline gives CDR1 MNHEY, CDR2 SVGEGT. The receptor comes from a man between 18 and 29 years old who received the YFV17D yellow fever vaccine. The V call is TRBV6-2 or TRBV6-3, the J call TRBJ1-5; 7 bases line up with TRBD1. The sample here was PBMCs, taken on the day of the first yellow fever vaccination. CDR3 sequence (DNA): TGTGCCAGCAGGAGAGGGACAGAGAATCAGCCCCAGCATTTT. Protein: CASRRGTENQPQHF.